This T cell receptor (beta chain) was recovered during a study of blood T cell repertoires in COVID-19. Study context: Whether acute or convalescent, the COVID-19 samples came from the United States, Italy and Spain. T cells, B-cell-depleted T cells, or PBMCs supplied cDNA or gDNA.

Original methodology: Reference gene primer amplification gave estimated nucleated cell counts. Here immunoSEQ multiplex PCR was the method, and the copy in TCRdb shows in-frame clones only, minus some. V, J and clone size are those of that table, while D and trimming were read from the DNA. The profile shows 200,000 to 250,000 clones, around 83% of them singletons. V dropped 6 bases and J dropped 3; count of bases not matched to a gene: 5. The CDR3 totals 14 residues. Per germline, CDR1 KGHDR and CDR2 SFDVKD. The source material was peripheral blood. The chain links TRBV24-1 to TRBJ2-5, with 8 bases that match TRBD1. The clonotype comes from a woman in her fifties or sixties with acute or convalescent COVID-19. The CDR3: CATSPTGVKETQYF. CDR3 in DNA: TGTGCCACCAGTCCGACAGGGGTTAAAGAGACCCAGTACTTC.